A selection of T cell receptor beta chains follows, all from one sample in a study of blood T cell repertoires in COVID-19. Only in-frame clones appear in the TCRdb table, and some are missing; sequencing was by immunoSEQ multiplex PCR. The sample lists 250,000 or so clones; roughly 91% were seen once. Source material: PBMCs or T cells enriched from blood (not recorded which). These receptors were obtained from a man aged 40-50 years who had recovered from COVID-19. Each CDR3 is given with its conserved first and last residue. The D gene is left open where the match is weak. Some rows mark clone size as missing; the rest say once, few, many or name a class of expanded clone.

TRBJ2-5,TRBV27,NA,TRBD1,CASSSPGQQETQYF,TGTGCCAGCAGTTCCCCGGGACAGCAAGAGACCCAGTACTTC
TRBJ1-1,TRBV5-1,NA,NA,CASSLAGGANTEAFF,TGCGCCAGCAGCTTGGCTGGGGGGGCTAACACTGAAGCTTTCTTT
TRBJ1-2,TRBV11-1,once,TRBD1,CASSPNSDRASGYTF,TGTGCCAGCAGCCCAAATTCGGACAGGGCGAGCGGCTACACCTTC
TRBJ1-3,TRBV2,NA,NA,CASSESRSSGNTIYF,TGTGCCAGCAGTGAGTCACGGAGCTCTGGAAACACCATATATTTT
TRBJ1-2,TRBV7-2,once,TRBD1,CASSLVKGARGYTF,TGTGCCAGCAGCTTAGTAAAGGGGGCTCGTGGCTACACCTTC
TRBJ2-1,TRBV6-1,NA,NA,CASSDAGRSYNEQFF,TGTGCCAGCAGTGATGCGGGAAGGTCCTACAATGAGCAGTTCTTC
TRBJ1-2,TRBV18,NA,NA,CASSPGSGYTF,TGTGCCAGCTCACCTGGGAGCGGCTACACCTTC
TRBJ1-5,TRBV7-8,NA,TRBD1,CASSLAGDRGMNQPQHF,TGTGCCAGCAGCTTAGCCGGGGACAGGGGGATGAATCAGCCCCAGCATTTT
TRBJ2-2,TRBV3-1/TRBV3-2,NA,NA,CASSQAAGAGNTGELFF,TGTGCCAGCAGCCAAGCGGCAGGGGCCGGGAACACCGGGGAGCTGTTTTTT
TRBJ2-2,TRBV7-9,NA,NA,CASSTTKGAGELFF,TGTGCCAGCAGCACGACTAAGGGAGCCGGGGAGCTGTTTTTT
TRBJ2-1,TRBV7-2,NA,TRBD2,CASSSRLAGVFDEQFF,TGTGCCAGCAGCTCCAGACTAGCGGGAGTCTTTGATGAGCAGTTCTTC
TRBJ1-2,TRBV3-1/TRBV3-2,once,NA,CASSLVEFDGYTF,TGTGCCAGCAGCCTCGTGGAGTTCGATGGCTACACCTTC
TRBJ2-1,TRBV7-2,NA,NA,CASSSSGGDEQFF,TGTGCCAGCAGCTCCAGTGGGGGCGATGAGCAGTTCTTC
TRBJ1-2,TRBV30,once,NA,CAWSIVNYGYTF,TGTGCCTGGAGTATAGTTAACTATGGCTACACCTTC
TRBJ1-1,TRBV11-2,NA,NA,CASSPLVGGGGAFF,TGTGCCAGCAGCCCCCTGGTAGGTGGCGGGGGAGCTTTCTTT
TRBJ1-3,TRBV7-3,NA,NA,CASSLRGPAGISGNTIYF,TGTGCCAGCAGCTTAAGGGGTCCGGCAGGGATTTCTGGAAACACCATATATTTT
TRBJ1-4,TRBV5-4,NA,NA,CASSLVGGATNEKLFF,TGTGCCAGCAGCTTGGTCGGCGGGGCAACTAATGAAAAACTGTTTTTT
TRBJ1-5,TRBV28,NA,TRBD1,CASSLRQGGSQPQHF,TGTGCCAGCAGTCTCCGACAGGGCGGAAGTCAGCCCCAGCATTTT
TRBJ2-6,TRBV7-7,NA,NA,CASSNRVSGANVLTF,TGTGCTAGCAGCAACAGGGTCTCTGGGGCCAACGTCCTGACTTTC
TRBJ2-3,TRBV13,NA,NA,CASSAYPTRMGGRSTDTQYF,TGTGCCAGCAGCGCGTACCCCACTAGAATGGGGGGTCGGAGCACAGATACGCAGTATTTT
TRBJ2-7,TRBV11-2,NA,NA,CASSFEGVGSYEQYF,TGTGCCAGCAGCTTTGAAGGGGTTGGGTCCTACGAGCAGTACTTC
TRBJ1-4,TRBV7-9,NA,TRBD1,CASSNRDRGVKLFF,TGTGCCAGCAGCAACCGGGACAGGGGAGTGAAACTGTTTTTT
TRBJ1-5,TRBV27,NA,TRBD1,CASSLYGQGFNQPQHF,TGTGCCAGCAGTTTATATGGACAGGGCTTCAATCAGCCCCAGCATTTT
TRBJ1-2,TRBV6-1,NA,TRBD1,CASSGENRGLNYGYTF,TGTGCCAGCAGTGGGGAAAACAGGGGGCTTAACTATGGCTACACCTTC
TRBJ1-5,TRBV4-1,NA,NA,CASSQDSVAGVSNQPQHF,TGCGCCAGCAGCCAAGATTCAGTTGCAGGTGTCTCAAATCAGCCCCAGCATTTT
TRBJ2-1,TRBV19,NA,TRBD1,CASSRTGDNEQFF,TGTGCCAGTAGCCGGACAGGGGACAATGAGCAGTTCTTC
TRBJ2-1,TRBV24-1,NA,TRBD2,CATSDFKRNRTSGSRSYNEQFF,TGTGCCACCAGTGATTTTAAGCGAAACCGGACTAGCGGGAGTCGGTCCTACAATGAGCAGTTCTTC
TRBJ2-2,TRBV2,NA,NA,CASKNRLPGELFF,TGTGCCAGCAAAAACAGGTTACCCGGGGAGCTGTTTTTT